This T cell receptor (beta chain) is from a study of CD8+ T cells in alopecia areata. Treatment here: oral pan-JAK inhibitor, 5-10 mg twice daily. This clone was detected once. The CDR3 extends over 15 amino acids. Germline lookup yields CDR1 LGHNA and CDR2 YSLEER. cDNA serving as the sequencing template came from extracted, reverse transcribed RNA. The data were produced by immunoSEQ multiplex PCR, yet TCRdb's version contains in-frame clones alone and is incomplete. The sample holds fewer than 100,000 clones, 70% to 85% seen once. The chain couples TRBV4-3 to TRBJ2-5, with 10 bases fitting TRBD1. The J call is uncertain, as TRBJ2-7 better fits the DNA end. The sample in question was CD8+ T cells sorted from blood, obtained at week 44, from a patient treated with tofacitinib. This sequence originates from a human donor with alopecia areata. In DNA, the CDR3 is TGCGCCAGCAGCCCCGGACAGGGGGGGACCTACGAGCAGTACTTC. This sequence encodes CASSPGQGGTYEQYF.